This T cell receptor beta chain was sequenced in a study of T cells after yellow fever vaccination. Turning to the study itself: Based on CD3, CD45RA, CCR7 and CD95, EM, EMRA, CM and Tscm memory subsets were sorted. Study observations and caveats: Any FACS-sorted repertoire could hold abundant clonotypes that contaminate it from the bulk population.

A process of 5'RACE template switching, which added a universal primer site and UMIs, was used to make TCR cDNA. TCRdb reanalysed the 5' RACE reads using MiXCR and keeps one entry per CDR3 protein. The sample records 30,000 to 40,000 distinct CDR3 sequences, less than 8.5% being singletons. The CDR3 is 13 residues long. V lost 8 bases, J lost 8 bases, and 7 bases stayed unmatched. Germline values: CDR1 SNHLY, CDR2 FYNNEI. In its sample, this clonotype was seen a few times. The chain uses TRBV2 and TRBJ2-4; 9 bases match TRBD2. The sequence was collected from a man in his late teens or twenties who received the YFV17D yellow fever vaccine. The sample was PBMCs, either bulk or a sorted T-cell subset (CD4+, CD8+, memory, or dextramer-sorted; not recorded which), taken on the day of the first yellow fever vaccination. CDR3 residues: CASGIAGADIQYF. In DNA, the CDR3 is TGTGCCAGCGGAATAGCGGGGGCGGACATTCAGTACTTC.